One and the same sample provided the 21 T cell receptor beta chains below, sequenced in a study of blood T cell repertoires in COVID-19. Here immunoSEQ multiplex PCR was the method, and the copy in TCRdb shows in-frame clones only, minus some. The table has about 240,000 clones, 85% to 90% seen once; the top ten hold about 5.9%. The sample comprised peripheral blood. The receptors were gathered from a man in his sixties with acute or convalescent COVID-19.

The V call is TRBV28, the J call TRBJ2-7; TRBD1 matches at 8 bases. Looked up from germline, CDR1 is MDHEN and CDR2 is SYDVKM. V lost 5 bases to trimming and J lost 1 base; unmatched junction nucleotides: 10. This CDR3 is 16 amino acids long. CDR3 amino acids: CASSTRRGPYSYEQYF. In DNA form, the CDR3 reads TGTGCCAGCAGTACTCGCAGGGGGCCCTATTCCTACGAGCAGTACTTC. Full variable domain (outside the CDR3, taken from reference TRBV28 and TRBJ2-7): DVKVTQSSRYLVKRTGEKVFLECVQDMDHENMFWYRQDPGLGLRLIYFSYDVKMKEKGDIPEGYSVSREKKERFSLILESASTNQTSMYLCASSTRRGPYSYEQYFGPGTRLTVT.

V gene TRBV5-1 combines with J gene TRBJ1-1; 7 bases fit TRBD1. Germline V gives CDR1 SGHRS, CDR2 YFSETQ. The V gene end was trimmed by 4 bases and the J gene end by 5 bases; junction bases not matched to a gene: 11. The CDR3 sequence is 15 residues long. In DNA, the CDR3 is TGCGCCAGCAGCGAAAAACAGGGGCTAGGGACTGAAGCTTTCTTT. The encoded protein is CASSEKQGLGTEAFF.

The chain recombines TRBV28 with TRBJ1-4; 7 bases agree with TRBD1. The CDR3 has 14 residues. After removal of 4 bases from V and 7 bases from J, the junction contained 6 bases not matched to a gene. Germline CDR1 reads MDHEN; CDR2 reads SYDVKM. This CDR3 is CASSSRGRAEKLFF. The CDR3 DNA reads as TGTGCCAGCAGTTCGAGGGGGCGGGCTGAAAAACTGTTTTTT.

The V and J genes are TRBV7-3 and TRBJ2-3; 10 bases match TRBD2. Trimming took 2 bases from V and 1 from J; bases not matched to a gene: 0. The CDR3 spans 15 residues. CDR1 is SGHTA and CDR2 is FQGTGA in the germline V gene. Here the CDR3 reads CASSLGTSGTDTQYF. Written as DNA, the CDR3 is TGTGCCAGCAGCTTAGGGACTAGCGGCACAGATACGCAGTATTTT.

V and J are TRBV6-5 and TRBJ1-2; weak D call: TRBD1 (6 bases). V lost 9 bases and J lost 8, with 16 bases in between. Germline CDR1 reads MNHEY; CDR2 reads SVGAGI. The CDR3 runs to 12 residues. The CDR3, as DNA: TGTGCCAGTCAGGGGACCCACGGAGGCTACACCTTC. Residues: CASQGTHGGYTF.

The CDR3 nucleotides are TGTGCCAGCAGCCCGGGACAGGGCTATGGCTACACCTTC. This gives the protein CASSPGQGYGYTF. J is TRBJ1-2 and V is TRBV2; 9 bases are shared with TRBD1. CDR1 and CDR2 from the germline V gene are SNHLY and FYNNEI. The junction had 3 bases not matched to a gene; V was cut back by 6 bases and J by 4 bases. This CDR3 is built from 13 residues.

This chain links TRBV28 with TRBJ1-4; 8 positions match TRBD1. After removal of 4 bases from V and 11 bases from J, the junction contained 15 bases not matched to a gene. This CDR3 has 16 amino acids. The germline V gene encodes CDR1 MDHEN and CDR2 SYDVKM. CDR3 in amino acids: CASSSYAGTGLGKLFF. The CDR3 DNA reads TGTGCCAGCAGTTCGTACGCCGGGACAGGATTAGGGAAACTGTTTTTT.

The rearrangement joins TRBV11-2 to TRBJ1-4; tentatively, D is TRBD1 (6 bases). The germline V gene encodes CDR1 SGHAT and CDR2 FQNNGV. The CDR3 is made up of 15 amino acids. V lost 3 bases and J lost 5, with 13 bases in between. The CDR3 coding sequence is TGTGCCAGCAGCTTTAACAGGGTGGGGAATGAAAAACTGTTTTTT. This gives the protein CASSFNRVGNEKLFF.

The gene calls are TRBV3-1 (or the pseudogene TRBV3-2) and TRBJ2-5, with a weak D call TRBD2 (5 bases). The V gene's germline CDR1 is LGHDT and CDR2 YNNKEL (reference sequence). The CDR3 is made up of 16 amino acids. V was shortened by 1 base and J by 8 bases, with 20 bases between the two germline ends. This CDR3 is CASSQGVSDLSGTQYF. The CDR3 bases are TGTGCCAGCAGCCAAGGTGTTTCAGACCTGAGCGGAACCCAGTACTTC.

The chain has TRBV24-1 and TRBJ2-7; 8 bases match TRBD1. The CDR3 loop spans 15 amino acids. The germline V gene encodes CDR1 KGHDR and CDR2 SFDVKD. Trimming removed 3 bases from V and 3 bases from J; junction bases left unmatched: 6. The CDR3 region has the DNA TGTGCCACCAGTGATACCTCAGACAGGGGCTACGAGCAGTACTTC. This sequence encodes CATSDTSDRGYEQYF.

The J gene is TRBJ2-1, the V gene TRBV7-9, with D possibly being TRBD2 (5 bases). CDR1 is SEHNR and CDR2 is FQNEAQ in the germline V gene (reference sequence). This CDR3 is 16 amino acids long. Trimming removed 1 base from V and 2 bases from J, with 12 bases in between. CDR3 coding DNA: TGTGCCAGCAGCTTAGAGGTCGGGATCGCCTACAATGAGCAGTTCTTC. It encodes CASSLEVGIAYNEQFF.

The rearrangement links TRBV6-1 to TRBJ2-2; maybe TRBD1 (7 bases). The germline CDR1 and CDR2 sequences are MNHNS and SASEGT. The CDR3 loop spans 17 amino acids. The V end was cut by 4 bases, the J end by 2 bases, with 17 bases between. The CDR3 region is CASSVRQGGANTGELFF. The CDR3, as DNA: TGTGCCAGCAGTGTCCGCCAGGGGGGTGCTAACACCGGGGAGCTGTTTTTT.

This chain uses TRBV5-1 with TRBJ1-4, with a tentative D call TRBD1 (5 bases). The germline V and J ends were trimmed by 7 bases and 4 bases, with 11 bases remaining between them. The CDR3 contains 13 residues. Germline loops: CDR1 SGHRS, CDR2 YFSETQ. The CDR3 DNA is TGCGCCAGCCCCCCGGGGGGTAATGAAAAACTGTTTTTT. Translating gives CASPPGGNEKLFF.

The CDR3 coding sequence is TGTGCCAGTAGTGCCACCAGACAGGGTGCTGGAAACACCATATATTTT. Its protein product is CASSATRQGAGNTIYF. V usage is TRBV19 and J usage is TRBJ1-3; 7 bases match TRBD1. The germline V gene encodes CDR1 LNHDA and CDR2 SQIVND (reference sequence). V gave up 5 bases and J gave up 2 bases; unmatched junction bases: 9. This CDR3 spans 16 amino acids.

The chain is built from TRBV6-4 and TRBJ2-2; 8 bases are shared with TRBD2. Germline V gene sequence: CDR1 MRHNA, CDR2 SNTAGT. This CDR3 spans 15 amino acids. With 6 bases clipped from V and 3 bases from J, the junction kept 6 bases outside the gene matches. For the CDR3, the DNA is TGTGCCAGCAGCCTCAGCGGGAGCGACACCGGGGAGCTGTTTTTT. Residues: CASSLSGSDTGELFF.

This chain joins TRBV6-2 or TRBV6-3 and TRBJ2-3; 12 bases are shared with TRBD2. This CDR3 contains 20 residues. V shed 0 bases and J 0 bases; nucleotides not matched to a gene: 10. From germline, CDR1 is MNHEY and CDR2 SVGEGT. The CDR3, as DNA: TGTGCCAGCAGTTACTCGAACCGGCTAGCGGGAGGGCGGAGCACAGATACGCAGTATTTT. Its translation: CASSYSNRLAGGRSTDTQYF.

The V and J genes are TRBV6-2 or TRBV6-3 and TRBJ2-2, with D unresolved. CDR1 and CDR2 from the germline V gene are MNHEY and SVGEGT. CDR3 length: 13 residues. V lost 5 bases, J lost 6 bases, and 10 bases lay in between. CDR3 residues: CASSLRQSGELFF. In DNA form, the CDR3 reads TGTGCCAGCAGTCTTAGACAATCCGGGGAGCTGTTTTTT.

As for this clone: At one boundary the junction diverges from the germline segment, which might be a read error. The V call is TRBV19, the J call TRBJ2-2; 8 bases agree with TRBD1. The length of the CDR3 is 17 residues. Germline CDR1 reads LNHDA; CDR2 reads SQIVND (reference sequence). CDR3 bases: TGTGCCAGTAGTCTAGACAGGGGTCAAATGAACACCGGGGAGCTGTTTTTT. The encoded protein is CASSLDRGQMNTGELFF. Full variable domain (remainder filled in from reference TRBV19 and TRBJ2-2): DGGITQSPKYLFRKEGQNVTLSCEQNLNHDAMYWYRQDPGQGLRLIYYSQIVNDFQKGDIAEGYSVSREKKESFPLTVTSAQKNPTAFYLCASSLDRGQMNTGELFFGEGSRLTVL.

V usage is TRBV28 and J usage is TRBJ1-2, with TRBD1 matching 7 bases. This CDR3 is 16 amino acids long. The V and J ends lost 4 bases and 5 bases, in that order; junction bases with no gene match: 13. CDR1 and CDR2 (germline): MDHEN, SYDVKM. Here the CDR3 DNA reads TGTGCCAGCAGTTCGTCCGGGACAGCACCTATATATGGCTACACCTTC. Translation gives CASSSSGTAPIYGYTF.

A remark on this clone: The sample carries other DNA sequences with the same CDR3. J is TRBJ2-7 and V is TRBV9, with D possibly being TRBD1 (6 bases). Germline V gene sequence: CDR1 SGDLS, CDR2 YYNGEE. The CDR3 spans 12 residues. Trimming left V 2 bases short and J 6 bases short, with 9 bases between. CDR3 sequence reads: CASSVVGGEQYF. For the CDR3, the DNA is TGTGCCAGCAGCGTGGTAGGGGGCGAGCAGTACTTC.

This chain links TRBV3-1 (or the pseudogene TRBV3-2) with TRBJ1-4; D remains ambiguous. Germline V gene data show CDR1 as LGHDT and CDR2 as YNNKEL (reference sequence). V lost 3 bases to trimming and J lost 0 bases, with 11 bases between them. This CDR3 has 16 residues. The DNA of the CDR3 is TGTGCCAGCAGCCACACGGGGTCCGCAACTAATGAAAAACTGTTTTTT. Translation: CASSHTGSATNEKLFF.